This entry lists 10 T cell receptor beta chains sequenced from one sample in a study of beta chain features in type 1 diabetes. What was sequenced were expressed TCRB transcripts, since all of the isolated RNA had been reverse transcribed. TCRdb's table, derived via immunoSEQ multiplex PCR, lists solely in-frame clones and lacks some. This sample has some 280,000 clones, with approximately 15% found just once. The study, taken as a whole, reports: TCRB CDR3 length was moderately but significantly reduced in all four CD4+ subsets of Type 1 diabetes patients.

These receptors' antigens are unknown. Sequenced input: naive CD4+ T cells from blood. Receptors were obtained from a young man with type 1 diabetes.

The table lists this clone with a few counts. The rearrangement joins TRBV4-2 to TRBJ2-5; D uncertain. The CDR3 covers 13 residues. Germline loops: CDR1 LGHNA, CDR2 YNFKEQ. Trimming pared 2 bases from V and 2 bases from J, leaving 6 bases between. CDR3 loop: CASSQTVQETQYF. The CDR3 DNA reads TGTGCCAGCAGCCAAACAGTGCAAGAGACCCAGTACTTC.

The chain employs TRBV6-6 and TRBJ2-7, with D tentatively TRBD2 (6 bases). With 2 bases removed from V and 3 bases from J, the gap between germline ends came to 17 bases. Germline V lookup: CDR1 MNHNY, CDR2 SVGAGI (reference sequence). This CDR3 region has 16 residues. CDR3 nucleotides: TGTGCCAGCAGTTACCATCGTAGCGGAACCAACTACGAGCAGTACTTC. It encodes CASSYHRSGTNYEQYF.

The CDR3 coding sequence is TGCGCCAGCAGCGGACCGACAGGATCCTACGAGCAGTACTTC. Its translation is CASSGPTGSYEQYF. The rearrangement joins TRBV5-1 to TRBJ2-7, with a possible D match to TRBD1 (6 bases). This CDR3 has 14 amino acids. Trimming cost V 4 bases and J 1 base, with 12 bases left between them. Germline V gives CDR1 SGHRS, CDR2 YFSETQ.

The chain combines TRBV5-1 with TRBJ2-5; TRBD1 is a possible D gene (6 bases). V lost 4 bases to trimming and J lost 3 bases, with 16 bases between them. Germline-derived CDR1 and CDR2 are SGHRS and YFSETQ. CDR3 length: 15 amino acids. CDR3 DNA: TGCGCCAGCAGCCTCTCAGGGGTGCTGGAAGAGACCCAGTACTTC. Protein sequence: CASSLSGVLEETQYF. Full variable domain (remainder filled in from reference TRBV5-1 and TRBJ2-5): KAGVTQTPRYLIKTRGQQVTLSCSPISGHRSVSWYQQTPGQGLQFLFEYFSETQRNKGNFPGRFSGRQFSNSRSEMNVSTLELGDSALYLCASSLSGVLEETQYFGPGTRLLVL.

The CDR3 region is CASRRKTGGRDEQYF. CDR3 nucleotide sequence: TGTGCCAGCAGGCGTAAGACAGGGGGCCGAGACGAGCAGTACTTC. The chain combines TRBV6-5 with TRBJ2-7; 10 bases are a match to TRBD1. This CDR3 has 15 residues. CDR1 is MNHEY and CDR2 is SVGAGI in the germline V gene. J lost 5 bases, V lost 6 bases, and 10 bases had no gene match.

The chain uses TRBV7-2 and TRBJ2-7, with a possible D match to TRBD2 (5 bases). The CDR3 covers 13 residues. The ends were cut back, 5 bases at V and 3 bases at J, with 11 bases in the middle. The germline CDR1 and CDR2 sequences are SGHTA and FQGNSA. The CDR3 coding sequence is TGTGCCAGCAGCCTAGGAGCGGTCTACGAGCAGTACTTC. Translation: CASSLGAVYEQYF.

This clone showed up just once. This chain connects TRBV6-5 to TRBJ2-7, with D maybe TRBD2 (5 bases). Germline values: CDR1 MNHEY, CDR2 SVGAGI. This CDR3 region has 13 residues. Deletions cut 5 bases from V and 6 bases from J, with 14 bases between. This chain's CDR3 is CASSEGFSSEQYF. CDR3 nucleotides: TGTGCCAGCAGTGAGGGATTTTCTAGCGAGCAGTACTTC.

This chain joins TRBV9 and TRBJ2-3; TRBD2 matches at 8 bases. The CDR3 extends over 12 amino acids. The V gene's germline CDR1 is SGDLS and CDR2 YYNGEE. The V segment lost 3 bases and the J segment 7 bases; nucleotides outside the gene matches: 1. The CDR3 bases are TGTGCCAGCAGCGGACTAGCGAATACGCAGTATTTT. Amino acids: CASSGLANTQYF.

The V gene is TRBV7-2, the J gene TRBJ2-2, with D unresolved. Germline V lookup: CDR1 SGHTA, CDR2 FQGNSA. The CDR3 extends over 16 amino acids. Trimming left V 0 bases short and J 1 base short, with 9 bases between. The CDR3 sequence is CASSLAILMNTGELFF. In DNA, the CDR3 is TGTGCCAGCAGCTTAGCGATACTAATGAACACCGGGGAGCTGTTTTTT.

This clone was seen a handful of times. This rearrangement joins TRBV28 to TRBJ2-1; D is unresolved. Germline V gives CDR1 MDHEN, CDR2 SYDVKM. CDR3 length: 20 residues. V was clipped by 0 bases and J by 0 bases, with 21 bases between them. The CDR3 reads CASSLWWPQVQSSSYNEQFF. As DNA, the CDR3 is TGTGCCAGCAGTTTATGGTGGCCGCAGGTCCAATCGAGCTCCTACAATGAGCAGTTCTTC.